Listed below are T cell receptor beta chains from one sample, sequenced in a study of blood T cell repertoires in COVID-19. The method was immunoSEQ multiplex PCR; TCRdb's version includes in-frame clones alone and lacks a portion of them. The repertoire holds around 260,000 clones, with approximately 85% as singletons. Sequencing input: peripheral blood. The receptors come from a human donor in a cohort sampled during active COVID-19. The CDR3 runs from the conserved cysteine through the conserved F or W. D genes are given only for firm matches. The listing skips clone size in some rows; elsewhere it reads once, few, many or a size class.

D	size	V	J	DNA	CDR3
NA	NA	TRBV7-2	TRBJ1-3	TGTGCCAGCAGCTTACACAGCCAGGCTTCTGGAAACACCATATATTTT	CASSLHSQASGNTIYF
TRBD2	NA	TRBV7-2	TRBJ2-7	TGTGCCAGCAGCTTAGCTCTGGGAGGGAGCGAGCAGTACTTC	CASSLALGGSEQYF
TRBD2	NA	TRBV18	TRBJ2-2	TGTGCCAGCTCACCACGGGTTAGCGGGACGACCGGGGAGCTGTTTTTT	CASSPRVSGTTGELFF
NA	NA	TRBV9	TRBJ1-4	TGTGCCAGCAGCGTAGGGCCCCTAGAGGAAAAACTGTTTTTT	CASSVGPLEEKLFF
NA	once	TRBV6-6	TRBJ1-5	TGTGCCAGCACCTTACAGAGAAATAGCAATCAGCCCCAGCATTTT	CASTLQRNSNQPQHF
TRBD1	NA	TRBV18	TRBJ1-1	TGTGCCAGCTCGGACCAGGGGGCCCCTACTACTGAAGCTTTCTTT	CASSDQGAPTTEAFF
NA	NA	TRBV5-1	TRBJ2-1	TGCGCCAGCAGCTTGGCCGTAGCGGAGAGCTCCTACAATGAGCAGTTCTTC	CASSLAVAESSYNEQFF
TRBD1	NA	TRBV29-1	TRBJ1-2	TGCAGCGTTGCAAGGACAGGTTTAAACTATGGCTACACCTTC	CSVARTGLNYGYTF
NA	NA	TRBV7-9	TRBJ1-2	TGTGCCAGCAGCTTAGACAGAGGGAGTTCTGGCTACACCTTC	CASSLDRGSSGYTF
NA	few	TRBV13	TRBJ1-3	TGTGCCAGCAGTCGCCTCCGGGTCTCTGGAAACACCATATATTTT	CASSRLRVSGNTIYF
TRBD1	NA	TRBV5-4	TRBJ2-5	TGTGCCAGCAGCCCGTCGACAGGGGGTGGGGAGACCCAGTACTTC	CASSPSTGGGETQYF
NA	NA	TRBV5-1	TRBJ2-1	TGCGCCAGCAGCTTGGGCCGCTTAGACAATGAGCAGTTCTTC	CASSLGRLDNEQFF
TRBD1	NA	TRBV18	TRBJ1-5	TGTGCCAGCTCAACCGGGACAGGGGTGCAGCCCCAGCATTTT	CASSTGTGVQPQHF
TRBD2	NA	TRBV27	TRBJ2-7	TGTGCCAGCAGTTTATATGGCGGGACTAGCGGCTTTAGCTCCTACGAGCAGTACTTC	CASSLYGGTSGFSSYEQYF
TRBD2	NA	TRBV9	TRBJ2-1	TGTGCCAGCAGCGTGGGCGGGAGTTACCATGAGCAGTTCTTC	CASSVGGSYHEQFF
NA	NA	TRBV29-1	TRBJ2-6	TGCAGCGTTGACCCTTCTGGGGCCAACGTCCTGACTTTC	CSVDPSGANVLTF
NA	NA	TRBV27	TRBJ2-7	TGTGCCAGCAGTTTTACAGGGAGAGTGCAGTACTTC	CASSFTGRVQYF
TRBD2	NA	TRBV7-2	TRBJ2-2	TGTGCCAGCAGCTTAAGGAGCGGGAGTGGGGCCGGGGAGCTGTTTTTT	CASSLRSGSGAGELFF
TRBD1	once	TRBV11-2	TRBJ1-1	TGTGCCAGCAGTCCAACAGGGGGCACTGAAGCTTTCTTT	CASSPTGGTEAFF
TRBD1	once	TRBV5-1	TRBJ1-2	TGCGCCAGCAGCCAGACAGGGTCCTATGGCTACACCTTC	CASSQTGSYGYTF
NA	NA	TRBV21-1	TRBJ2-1	TGTGCCAGCAGCTCCCCTCGAAGACTGGCGACTAGGGTGCAGTTCTTC	CASSSPRRLATRVQFF
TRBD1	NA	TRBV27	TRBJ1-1	TGTGCCAGCAGTACAGACAGGGTCACTGAAGCTTTCTTT	CASSTDRVTEAFF
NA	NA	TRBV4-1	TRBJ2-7	TGCGCCAGCAGCCGCCAATGGGGGGGGCTAGTCTCCTACGAGCAGTACTTC	CASSRQWGGLVSYEQYF
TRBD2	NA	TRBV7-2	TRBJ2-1	TGTGCCAGCAGTCGTCGGGAGGGCCAGTTGAATGAGCAGTTCTTC	CASSRREGQLNEQFF
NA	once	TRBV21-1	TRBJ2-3	TGTGCCAGCAGCCCATTAAGAGGGGGACAGGGGTCCTTCACAGATACGCAGTATTTT	CASSPLRGGQGSFTDTQYF
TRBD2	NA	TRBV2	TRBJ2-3	TGTGCCAGCGGTCGGGCGGGAGGCTCAGATACGCAGTATTTT	CASGRAGGSDTQYF
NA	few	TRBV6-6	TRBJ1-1	TGTGCCAGCAGCGTGGATACAATTCAGGGGAACACTGAAGCTTTCTTT	CASSVDTIQGNTEAFF
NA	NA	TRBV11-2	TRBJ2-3	TGTGCCAGCAGCCACCTGGGGGCCGAAAACGCAGATACGCAGTATTTT	CASSHLGAENADTQYF
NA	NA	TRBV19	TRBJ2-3	TGTGCCAGTACCCTCCATGGGGGGACCCCCTCGGATACGCAGTATTTT	CASTLHGGTPSDTQYF
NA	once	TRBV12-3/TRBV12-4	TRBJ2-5	TGTGCCAGCATCCAGGGGCCCCAAGAGACCCAGTACTTC	CASIQGPQETQYF
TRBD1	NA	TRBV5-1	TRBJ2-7	TGCGCCAGCAGCATCCGACAGGGCCCCGTCTACGAGCAGTACTTC	CASSIRQGPVYEQYF
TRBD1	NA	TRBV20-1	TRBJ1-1	TGCAGTGCTAGTGATTCAGGGGGAAGTACTGAAGCTTTCTTT	CSASDSGGSTEAFF
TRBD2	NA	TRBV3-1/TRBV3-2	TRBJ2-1	TGTGCCAGCAGCAAAGCGGGAGTTGCGAAAAATGAGCAGTTCTTC	CASSKAGVAKNEQFF
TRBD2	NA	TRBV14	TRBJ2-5	TGTGCCAGCAGCCCGGGACTATTTCTCCAAGAGACCCAGTACTTC	CASSPGLFLQETQYF
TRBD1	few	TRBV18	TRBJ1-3	TGTGCCAGCTCACCACCGGGACAGGGCCACTCTGGAAACACCATATATTTT	CASSPPGQGHSGNTIYF
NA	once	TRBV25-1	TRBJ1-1	TGTGCCAGCAGCCGAGGGGGGGGATGGAACACTGAAGCTTTCTTT	CASSRGGGWNTEAFF
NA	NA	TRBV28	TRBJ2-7	TGTGCCAGCAGTCCCTATTTTAGTAGGGCAGGGAGGCCTGGCGAGCAGTACTTC	CASSPYFSRAGRPGEQYF
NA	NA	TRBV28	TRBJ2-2	TGTGCCAGCTGGAGTGCAAACACCGGGGAGCTGTTTTTT	CASWSANTGELFF
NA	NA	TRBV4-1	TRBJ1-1	TGCGCCAGCAGCCAAGATCTCGTCCCCGCGGTAGCTTTCTTT	CASSQDLVPAVAFF
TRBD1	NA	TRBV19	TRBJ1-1	TGTGCCAGTAGTATGCTAGACAGGGCGAACACTGAAGCTTTCTTT	CASSMLDRANTEAFF
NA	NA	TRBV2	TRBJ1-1	TGTGCCAGTCACAGGGAGGGATGGAACACTGAAGCTTTCTTT	CASHREGWNTEAFF
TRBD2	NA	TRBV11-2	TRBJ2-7	TGTGCCAGCAGCTTATTGCTAGCGGAAGGGACGGGCGAGCAGTACTTC	CASSLLLAEGTGEQYF